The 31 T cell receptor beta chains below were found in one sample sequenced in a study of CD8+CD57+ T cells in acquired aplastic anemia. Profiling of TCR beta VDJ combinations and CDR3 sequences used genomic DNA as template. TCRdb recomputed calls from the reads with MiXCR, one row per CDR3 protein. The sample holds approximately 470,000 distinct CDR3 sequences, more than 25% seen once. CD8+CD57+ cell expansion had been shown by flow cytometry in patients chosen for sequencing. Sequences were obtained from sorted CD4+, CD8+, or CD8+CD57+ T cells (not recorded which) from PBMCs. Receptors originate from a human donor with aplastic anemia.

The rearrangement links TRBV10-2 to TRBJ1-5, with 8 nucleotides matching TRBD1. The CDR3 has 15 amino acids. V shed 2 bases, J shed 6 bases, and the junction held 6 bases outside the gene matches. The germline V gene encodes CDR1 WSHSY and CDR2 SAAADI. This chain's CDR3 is CASSEPRGTGQPQHF. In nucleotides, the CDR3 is TGCGCCAGCAGTGAGCCGCGGGGGACAGGTCAGCCCCAGCATTTT.

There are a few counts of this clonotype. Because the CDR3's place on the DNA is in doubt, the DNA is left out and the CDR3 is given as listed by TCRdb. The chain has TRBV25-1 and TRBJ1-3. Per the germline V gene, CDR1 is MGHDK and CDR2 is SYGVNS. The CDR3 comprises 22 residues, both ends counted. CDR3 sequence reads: CASSEIQAGGISPLHFGNTIYF.

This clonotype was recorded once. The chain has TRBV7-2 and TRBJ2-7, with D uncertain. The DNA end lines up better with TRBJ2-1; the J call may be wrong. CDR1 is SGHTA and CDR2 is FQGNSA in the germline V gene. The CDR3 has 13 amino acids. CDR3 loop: CASSLWVRDEQFF. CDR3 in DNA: TGTGCCAGCAGCTTATGGGTGAGAGATGAGCAGTTCTTC.

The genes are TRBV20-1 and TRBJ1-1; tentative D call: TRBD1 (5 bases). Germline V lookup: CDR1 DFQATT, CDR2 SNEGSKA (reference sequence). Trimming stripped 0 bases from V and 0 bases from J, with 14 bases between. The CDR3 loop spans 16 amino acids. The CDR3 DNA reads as TGCAGTGCTAGAGATAAGGGGCGGTACATGAACACTGAAGCTTTCTTT. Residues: CSARDKGRYMNTEAFF.

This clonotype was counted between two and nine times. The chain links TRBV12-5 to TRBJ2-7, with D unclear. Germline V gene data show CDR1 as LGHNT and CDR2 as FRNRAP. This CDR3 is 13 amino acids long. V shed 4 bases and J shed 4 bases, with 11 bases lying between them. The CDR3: CASGSPYWYEQYF. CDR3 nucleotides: TGTGCTAGTGGTTCGCCATACTGGTACGAGCAGTACTTC.

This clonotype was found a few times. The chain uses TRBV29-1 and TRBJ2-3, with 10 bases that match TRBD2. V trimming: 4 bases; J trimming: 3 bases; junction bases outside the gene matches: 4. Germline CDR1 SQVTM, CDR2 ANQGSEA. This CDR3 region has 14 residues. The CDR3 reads CSVVLAGGTDTQYF. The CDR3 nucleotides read TGCAGCGTTGTTTTAGCGGGAGGAACAGATACGCAGTATTTT.

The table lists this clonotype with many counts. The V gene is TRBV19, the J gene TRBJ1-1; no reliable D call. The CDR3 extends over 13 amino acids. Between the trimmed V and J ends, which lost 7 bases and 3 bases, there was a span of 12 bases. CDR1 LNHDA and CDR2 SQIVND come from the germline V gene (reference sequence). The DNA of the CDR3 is TGTGCCAGTAATAGCGACGGGTACACTGAAGCTTTCTTT. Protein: CASNSDGYTEAFF.

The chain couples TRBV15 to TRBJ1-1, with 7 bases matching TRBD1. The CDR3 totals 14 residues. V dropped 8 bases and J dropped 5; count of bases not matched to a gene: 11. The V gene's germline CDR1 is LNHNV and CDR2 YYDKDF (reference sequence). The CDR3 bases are TGTGCCACCTGCAATGGACAGGCGGGGACTGAAGCTTTCTTT. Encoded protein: CATCNGQAGTEAFF.

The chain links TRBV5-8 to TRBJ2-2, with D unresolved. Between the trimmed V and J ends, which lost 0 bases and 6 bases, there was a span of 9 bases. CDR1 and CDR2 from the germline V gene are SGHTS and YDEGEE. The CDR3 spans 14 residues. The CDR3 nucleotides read TGTGCCAGCAGCTTGGCTTGGGTTGCCGGGGAGCTGTTTTTT. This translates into CASSLAWVAGELFF.

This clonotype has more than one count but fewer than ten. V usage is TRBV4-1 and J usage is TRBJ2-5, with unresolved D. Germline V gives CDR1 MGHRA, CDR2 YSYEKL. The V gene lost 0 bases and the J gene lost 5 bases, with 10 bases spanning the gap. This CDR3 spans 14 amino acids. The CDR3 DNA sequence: TGCGCCAGCAGCCAAGATCTACATGGGGAGACCCAGTACTTC. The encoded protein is CASSQDLHGETQYF.

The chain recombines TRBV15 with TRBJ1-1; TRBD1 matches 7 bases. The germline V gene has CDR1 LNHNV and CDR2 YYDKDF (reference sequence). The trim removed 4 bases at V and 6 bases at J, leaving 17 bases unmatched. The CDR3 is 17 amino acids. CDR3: CATSKRGQPPFEAEAFF. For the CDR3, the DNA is TGTGCCACCAGCAAGCGGGGACAGCCTCCGTTTGAGGCTGAAGCTTTCTTT.

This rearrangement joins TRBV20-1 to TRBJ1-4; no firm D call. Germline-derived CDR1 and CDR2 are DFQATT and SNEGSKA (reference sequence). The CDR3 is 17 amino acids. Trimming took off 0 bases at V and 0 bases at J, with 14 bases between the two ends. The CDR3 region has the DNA TGCAGTGCTAGAGATGGTAGGGCAGCCTCAACTAATGAAAAACTGTTTTTT. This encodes CSARDGRAASTNEKLFF.

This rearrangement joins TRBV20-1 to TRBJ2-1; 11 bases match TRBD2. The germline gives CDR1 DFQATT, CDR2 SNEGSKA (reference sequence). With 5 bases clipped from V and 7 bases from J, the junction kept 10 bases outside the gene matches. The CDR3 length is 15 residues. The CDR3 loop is CSAPRVGLAANEQFF. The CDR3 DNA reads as TGCAGTGCTCCCCGGGTGGGACTAGCGGCGAATGAGCAGTTCTTC.

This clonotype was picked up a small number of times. CDR3 in DNA: TGTGCCAGCAGCAGAACCGGGACAGGGGACCAGCCCCAGCATTTT. As protein: CASSRTGTGDQPQHF. The chain has TRBV5-6 and TRBJ1-5, with 10 positions matching TRBD1. The length of the CDR3 is 15 residues. Germline assignment: CDR1 SGHDT and CDR2 YYEEEE. The J segment lost 7 bases and the V segment lost 4 bases, leaving 8 bases of the junction unmatched.

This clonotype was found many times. The CDR3 DNA follows: TGTGCCAGCAGCTTATGGGCAGGGGGCAATCAGCCCCAGCATTTT. This codes for CASSLWAGGNQPQHF. The J gene is TRBJ1-5, the V gene TRBV7-3; D possibly corresponds to TRBD1 (6 bases). V was cut by 2 bases and J by 2 bases, with 10 bases left in between. CDR3 length equals 15 residues. The germline V gene has CDR1 SGHTA and CDR2 FQGTGA.

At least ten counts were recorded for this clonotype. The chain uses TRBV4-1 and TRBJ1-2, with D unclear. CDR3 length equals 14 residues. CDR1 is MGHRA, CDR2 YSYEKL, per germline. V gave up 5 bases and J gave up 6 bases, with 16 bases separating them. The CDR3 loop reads CASSYPMDTNGYTF. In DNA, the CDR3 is TGCGCCAGCAGCTACCCCATGGATACGAATGGCTACACCTTC.

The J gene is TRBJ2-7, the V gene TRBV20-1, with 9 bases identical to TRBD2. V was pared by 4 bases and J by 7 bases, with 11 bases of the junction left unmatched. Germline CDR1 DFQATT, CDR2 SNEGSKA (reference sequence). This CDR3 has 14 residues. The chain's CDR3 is CSAIRGGRAEEQYF. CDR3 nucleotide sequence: TGCAGTGCTATCCGGGGCGGGAGGGCCGAAGAGCAGTACTTC.

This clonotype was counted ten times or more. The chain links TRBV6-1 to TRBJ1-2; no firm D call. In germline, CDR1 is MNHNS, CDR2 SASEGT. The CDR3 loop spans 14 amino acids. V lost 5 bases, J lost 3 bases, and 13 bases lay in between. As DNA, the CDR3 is TGTGCCAGCAGTCCGAGTGACGGGGACTATGGCTACACCTTC. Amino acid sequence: CASSPSDGDYGYTF.

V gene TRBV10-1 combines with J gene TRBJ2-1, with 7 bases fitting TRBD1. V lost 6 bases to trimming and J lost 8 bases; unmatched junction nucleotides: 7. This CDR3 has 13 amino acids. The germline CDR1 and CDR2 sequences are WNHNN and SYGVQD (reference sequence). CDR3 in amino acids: CASSDRAVDEQFF. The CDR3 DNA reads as TGCGCCAGCAGCGACAGGGCGGTCGATGAGCAGTTCTTC.

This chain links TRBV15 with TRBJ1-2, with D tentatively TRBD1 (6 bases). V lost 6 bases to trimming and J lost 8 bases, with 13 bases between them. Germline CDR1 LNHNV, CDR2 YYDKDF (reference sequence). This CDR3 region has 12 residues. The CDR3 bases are TGTGCCACCAGACCAGGGGTTCCAGGCTACACCTTC. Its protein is CATRPGVPGYTF.

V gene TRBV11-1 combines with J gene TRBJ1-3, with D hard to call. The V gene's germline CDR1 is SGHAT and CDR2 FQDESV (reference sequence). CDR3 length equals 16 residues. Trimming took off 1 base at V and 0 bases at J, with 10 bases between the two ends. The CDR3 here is CASSLVLADSGNTIYF. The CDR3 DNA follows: TGTGCCAGCAGCTTAGTATTGGCAGACTCTGGAAACACCATATATTTT.

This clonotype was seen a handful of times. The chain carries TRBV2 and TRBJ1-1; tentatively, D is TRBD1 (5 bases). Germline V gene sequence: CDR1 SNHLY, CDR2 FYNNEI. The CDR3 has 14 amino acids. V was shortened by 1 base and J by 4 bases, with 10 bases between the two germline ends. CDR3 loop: CASSEDGGSTEAFF. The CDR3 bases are TGTGCCAGCAGTGAAGATGGGGGATCCACTGAAGCTTTCTTT.

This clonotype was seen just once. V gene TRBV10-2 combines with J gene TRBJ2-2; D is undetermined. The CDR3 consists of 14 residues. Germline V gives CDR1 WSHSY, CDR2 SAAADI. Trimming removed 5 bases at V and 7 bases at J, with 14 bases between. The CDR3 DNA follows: TGCGCCAGCAGTAACCAAGATGGGTTCGGGGAGCTGTTTTTT. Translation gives CASSNQDGFGELFF.

The CDR3: CASRKGQHYEQYF. The DNA for the CDR3 is TGTGCCAGCAGGAAGGGCCAACACTACGAGCAGTACTTC. The rearrangement links TRBV7-2 to TRBJ2-7; D is undetermined. Per germline, CDR1 SGHTA and CDR2 FQGNSA. The V gene lost 6 bases and the J gene lost 3 bases, with 12 bases spanning the gap. The CDR3 contains 13 residues.

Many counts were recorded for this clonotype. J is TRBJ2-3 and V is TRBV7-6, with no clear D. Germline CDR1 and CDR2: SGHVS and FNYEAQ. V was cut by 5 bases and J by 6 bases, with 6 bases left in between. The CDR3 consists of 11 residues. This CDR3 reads CASSTMDTQYF. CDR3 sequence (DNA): TGTGCCAGCAGCACGATGGATACGCAGTATTTT.

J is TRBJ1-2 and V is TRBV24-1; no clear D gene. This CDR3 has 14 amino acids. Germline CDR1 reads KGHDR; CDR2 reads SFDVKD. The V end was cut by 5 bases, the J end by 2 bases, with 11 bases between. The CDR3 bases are TGTGCCACCAGTGGCGGACTCCTCAACTATGGCTACACCTTC. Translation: CATSGGLLNYGYTF.

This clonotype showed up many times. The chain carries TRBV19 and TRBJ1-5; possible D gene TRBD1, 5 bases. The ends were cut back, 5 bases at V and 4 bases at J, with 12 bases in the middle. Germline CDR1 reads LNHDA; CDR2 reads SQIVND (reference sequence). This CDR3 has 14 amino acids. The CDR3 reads CASSVQGLNQPQHF. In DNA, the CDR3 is TGTGCCAGTAGTGTTCAGGGCTTAAATCAGCCCCAGCATTTT.

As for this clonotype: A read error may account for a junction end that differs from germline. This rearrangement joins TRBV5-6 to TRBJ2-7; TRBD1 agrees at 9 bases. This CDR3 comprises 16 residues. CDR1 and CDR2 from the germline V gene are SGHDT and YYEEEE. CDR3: CASSLGQGQGRIIQHF. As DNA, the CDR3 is TGTGCCAGCAGCTTGGGTCAGGGACAGGGTCGGATCATCCAGCACTTC.

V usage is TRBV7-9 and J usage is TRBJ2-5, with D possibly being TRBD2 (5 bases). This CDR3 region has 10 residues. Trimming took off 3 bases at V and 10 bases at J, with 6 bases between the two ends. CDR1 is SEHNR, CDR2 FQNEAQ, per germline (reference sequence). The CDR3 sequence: CASSFGSQYF. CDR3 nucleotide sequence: TGTGCCAGCAGCTTTGGGAGCCAGTACTTC.

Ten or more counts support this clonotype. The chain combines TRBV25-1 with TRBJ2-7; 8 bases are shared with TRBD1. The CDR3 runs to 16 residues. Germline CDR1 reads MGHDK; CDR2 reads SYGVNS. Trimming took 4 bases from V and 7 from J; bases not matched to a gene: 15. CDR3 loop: CASSGRTDRAYEEQYF. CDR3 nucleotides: TGTGCCAGCAGTGGCCGGACGGACAGGGCCTACGAGGAGCAGTACTTC.

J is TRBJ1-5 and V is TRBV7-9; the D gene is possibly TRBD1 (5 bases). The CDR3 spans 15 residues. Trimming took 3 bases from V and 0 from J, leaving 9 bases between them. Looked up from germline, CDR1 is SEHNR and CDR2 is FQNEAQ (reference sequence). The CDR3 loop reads CASSLAGLSNQPQHF. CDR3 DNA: TGTGCCAGCAGCTTGGCGGGGCTTAGCAATCAGCCCCAGCATTTT.